The 29 T cell receptor beta chains in this list originate from one sample, sequenced in a study of Ad26.COV2.S vaccination and SARS-CoV-2 variants (dated by TCRdb to the early 2020s). The method behind the library was the immunoSEQ multiplex PCR assay. Entries here come from immuneACCESS through TCRdb and include only in-frame sequences with V and J called. Some clones fail to appear in such tables; in the studies checked, an unresolved V gene covers under half of the shortfall, and the cause of the remainder is unknown. The sample table shows roughly 380,000 clones, and approximately 87% are seen once. Of the sample, approximately 4% is held by the ten largest clones. The sample's treatment or condition label, in plain terms: around 19 received Ad26.COV2.S at low or high dose, single or two shots; five or six received placebo; per-sample allocation not given. For vaccine and placebo recipients, repertoires were sequenced using samples collected on day 63 after the first injection.

The material sequenced was peripheral blood, taken in a trial of Ad26.COV2.S vaccine versus placebo. All receptors derive from a person between 18 and 65 years old who received the Ad26.COV2.S COVID-19 vaccine or a placebo.

The genes are TRBV27 and TRBJ2-7, with D maybe TRBD2 (6 bases). V dropped 0 bases and J dropped 2 bases, with 14 bases sitting between them. This CDR3 is 16 amino acids long. Germline lookup yields CDR1 MNHEY and CDR2 SMNVEV (reference sequence). This chain's CDR3 is CASSLSSGGNAYEQYF. CDR3 coding DNA: TGTGCCAGCAGTTTATCTTCTGGGGGGAATGCCTACGAGCAGTACTTC.

This clone was picked up a small number of times. The chain recombines TRBV10-3 with TRBJ1-2; tentatively, D is TRBD1 (6 bases). CDR1 is ENHRY, CDR2 SYGVKD, per germline. V lost 11 bases to trimming and J lost 8 bases, with 27 bases between them. The CDR3 is made up of 15 amino acids. CDR3 DNA: TGTGCCCTAAGTACAGGTTCGGGACAACAGGAAGGCTACACCTTC. This gives the protein CALSTGSGQQEGYTF.

The chain carries TRBV19 and TRBJ2-1; 11 nucleotides align to TRBD2. The trim removed 5 bases at V and 3 bases at J, leaving 6 bases unmatched. Germline assignment: CDR1 LNHDA and CDR2 SQIVND (reference sequence). The CDR3 consists of 16 residues. CDR3 region: CASSDRLAGFYNEQFF. The CDR3 bases are TGTGCCAGTAGTGATCGACTAGCGGGGTTCTACAATGAGCAGTTCTTC.

This clone showed up just a few times. J is TRBJ2-3 and V is TRBV10-3, with TRBD1 identical over 10 bases. The J segment lost 2 bases and the V segment lost 10 bases, leaving 3 bases of the junction unmatched. The CDR3 spans 13 residues. CDR1 and CDR2 from the germline V gene are ENHRY and SYGVKD. The CDR3 DNA reads TGTGCCACCGGACAGGGGGACACAGATACGCAGTATTTT. It specifies CATGQGDTDTQYF.

The chain carries TRBV5-4 and TRBJ2-1; D gene uncertain. This CDR3 is 15 amino acids long. Trimming took 4 bases from V and 4 from J, leaving 15 bases between them. CDR1 SGHNT and CDR2 YYREEE come from the germline V gene (reference sequence). CDR3 DNA: TGTGCCAGCAGCAGGCGAGTTAACCCTTACAATGAGCAGTTCTTC. Protein product: CASSRRVNPYNEQFF.

The J gene is TRBJ2-1, the V gene TRBV7-2, with D perhaps given as TRBD1 or TRBD2 (5 bases each). From germline, CDR1 is SGHTA and CDR2 FQGNSA. This CDR3 has 16 amino acids. Trimming took 4 bases from V and 4 from J, leaving 17 bases between them. CDR3 sequence (DNA): TGTGCCAGCAGCTCATCTCCGGGGCTAAATTACAATGAGCAGTTCTTC. Translating gives CASSSSPGLNYNEQFF.

V and J are TRBV19 and TRBJ1-5; 7 bases align to TRBD1. Germline CDR1 and CDR2: LNHDA and SQIVND (reference sequence). After removal of 2 bases from V and 5 bases from J, the junction contained 9 bases not matched to a gene. The CDR3 length is 16 residues. The CDR3 sequence is CASSIMRRGHDQPQHF. Written as DNA, the CDR3 is TGTGCCAGTAGTATAATGAGGAGGGGGCACGATCAGCCCCAGCATTTT. Based on the CDR3 plus reference TRBV19 and TRBJ1-5, the full variable domain is DGGITQSPKYLFRKEGQNVTLSCEQNLNHDAMYWYRQDPGQGLRLIYYSQIVNDFQKGDIAEGYSVSREKKESFPLTVTSAQKNPTAFYLCASSIMRRGHDQPQHFGDGTRLSIL.

This clone has more than one count but fewer than ten. This chain connects TRBV7-9 to TRBJ1-2; no firm D call. The germline V gene encodes CDR1 SEHNR and CDR2 FQNEAQ (reference sequence). The CDR3 extends over 12 amino acids. Trimming stripped 1 base from V and 4 bases from J, with 4 bases between. The DNA for the CDR3 is TGTGCCAGCAGCTTAGACAGCTATGGCTACACCTTC. Encoded protein: CASSLDSYGYTF.

The V and J genes are TRBV6-6 and TRBJ1-1; no firm D call. Trimming stripped 7 bases from V and 1 base from J, with 10 bases between. This CDR3 spans 13 amino acids. Germline CDR1 reads MNHNY; CDR2 reads SVGAGI (reference sequence). CDR3 residues: CASNARGNTEAFF. The CDR3 region has the DNA TGTGCCAGCAATGCTCGGGGGAACACTGAAGCTTTCTTT.

This chain joins TRBV6-2 or TRBV6-3 and TRBJ2-7; 10 bases line up with TRBD1. From germline, CDR1 is MNHEY and CDR2 SVGEGT. The CDR3 sequence is 18 residues long. Trimming at V came to 6 bases and at J to 4 bases, leaving 18 bases not matched to a gene. In nucleotides, the CDR3 is TGTGCCAGCAGCCCGTCGATCGCGGGACAGGGGAATCATTACGAGCAGTACTTC. Translated: CASSPSIAGQGNHYEQYF.

This clone was observed once. In nucleotides, the CDR3 is TGTGCCAGCAGCTTAGCCGGACCGGGGACCCAGTACTTC. It codes for CASSLAGPGTQYF. This chain links TRBV11-3 with TRBJ2-5; no reliable D call. This CDR3 is built from 13 residues. Germline values: CDR1 SGHNT, CDR2 YENEEA. The ends were cut back, 1 base at V and 7 bases at J, with 10 bases in the middle.

J is TRBJ1-1 and V is TRBV6-5, with 7 positions matching TRBD1. Germline V gives CDR1 MNHEY, CDR2 SVGAGI. The length of the CDR3 is 14 residues. J gave up 4 bases and V 8 bases, and 10 bases lay outside the gene matches. CDR3 residues: CASHRGRRLTEAFF. The CDR3 DNA is TGTGCCAGCCACAGGGGTAGAAGGCTCACTGAAGCTTTCTTT.

V and J are TRBV6-2 or TRBV6-3 and TRBJ1-5; 7 bases match TRBD1. The CDR3 is 14 amino acids. CDR1 is MNHEY, CDR2 SVGEGT, per germline. The ends lost 2 bases at V and 6 bases at J; junction bases unmatched: 4. CDR3 in amino acids: CASSYTGVGQPQHF. DNA of the CDR3: TGTGCCAGCAGTTACACAGGGGTAGGTCAGCCCCAGCATTTT.

This clone was picked up one time. This sequence joins TRBV28 and TRBJ2-5; possible D gene TRBD1, 6 bases. Germline CDR1 MDHEN, CDR2 SYDVKM. This CDR3 region has 15 residues. The V end lost 3 bases, the J end lost 5 bases, and 16 bases lay between the germline ends. DNA of the CDR3: TGTGCCAGCAGTTTTTCCCCAGGGGAAATGGAGACCCAGTACTTC. This encodes CASSFSPGEMETQYF. The full variable domain, rest sourced from reference TRBV28 and TRBJ2-5, is DVKVTQSSRYLVKRTGEKVFLECVQDMDHENMFWYRQDPGLGLRLIYFSYDVKMKEKGDIPEGYSVSREKKERFSLILESASTNQTSMYLCASSFSPGEMETQYFGPGTRLLVL.

The J gene is TRBJ2-3, the V gene TRBV7-2, with D possibly TRBD2 on 6 matching bases. This CDR3 spans 15 amino acids. Germline CDR1 and CDR2: SGHTA and FQGNSA. Between the trimmed V and J ends, which lost 3 bases and 2 bases, there was a span of 12 bases. The CDR3 here is CASSLEGLTTDTQYF. The CDR3 bases are TGTGCCAGCAGCTTGGAGGGACTTACCACAGATACGCAGTATTTT.

This clone was picked up a small number of times. V usage is TRBV12-5 and J usage is TRBJ2-1; 16 bases line up with TRBD2. V shed 4 bases and J 8 bases; nucleotides not matched to a gene: 11. The V gene's germline CDR1 is LGHNT and CDR2 FRNRAP. This CDR3 is built from 18 residues. The CDR3 is CASGSGTSGGELLDEQFF. CDR3 in DNA: TGTGCTAGTGGTTCCGGGACTAGCGGGGGGGAGCTCCTAGATGAGCAGTTCTTC.

The chain is built from TRBV29-1 and TRBJ1-2; 8 nucleotides align to TRBD1. Germline V gene sequence: CDR1 SQVTM, CDR2 ANQGSEA. This CDR3 is 13 amino acids long. The trim removed 6 bases at V and 4 bases at J, leaving 7 bases unmatched. CDR3 in DNA: TGCAGCGTCGGACAGGGTTTGGCCTATGGCTACACCTTC. It specifies CSVGQGLAYGYTF.

This clone was observed once. The chain links TRBV19 to TRBJ1-1; D remains unclear. Trimming pared 4 bases from V and 3 bases from J, leaving 12 bases between. This CDR3 comprises 14 residues. Germline V lookup: CDR1 LNHDA, CDR2 SQIVND (reference sequence). CDR3 sequence (DNA): TGTGCCAGTAGTAAAGCCACCTCCCACACTGAAGCTTTCTTT. The encoded protein is CASSKATSHTEAFF.

The J gene is TRBJ1-1, the V gene TRBV11-1, with no clear D. CDR3 length: 16 residues. V lost 3 bases and J lost 0, with 14 bases in between. Germline-derived CDR1 and CDR2 are SGHAT and FQDESV (reference sequence). The CDR3 region is CASSLNTRIMNTEAFF. The CDR3 region has the DNA TGTGCCAGCAGCTTGAATACGCGGATCATGAACACTGAAGCTTTCTTT.

The V and J genes are TRBV6-2 or TRBV6-3 and TRBJ2-5, with a possible D match to TRBD2 (6 bases). The ends were cut back, 5 bases at V and 5 bases at J, with 15 bases in the middle. The CDR3 is 14 amino acids. CDR1 is MNHEY, CDR2 SVGEGT, per germline. DNA of the CDR3: TGTGCCAGCAGTACCCGGGGGAGGCTCGAGACCCAGTACTTC. Amino acid sequence: CASSTRGRLETQYF.

CDR3 bases: TGTGCCAGCAGCAATTGGGGAGGCAGCGTGGGCCAAGAGACCCAGTACTTC. The encoded protein is CASSNWGGSVGQETQYF. This rearrangement joins TRBV5-4 to TRBJ2-5, with D tentatively TRBD2 (6 bases). This CDR3 contains 17 residues. CDR1 and CDR2 (germline): SGHNT, YYREEE (reference sequence). The V and J ends lost 4 bases and 1 base respectively, with 20 bases between them. Drawing the rest from reference TRBV5-4 and TRBJ2-5, the complete variable domain is ETGVTQSPTHLIKTRGQQVTLRCSSQSGHNTVSWYQQALGQGPQFIFQYYREEENGRGNFPPRFSGLQFPNYSSELNVNALELDDSALYLCASSNWGGSVGQETQYFGPGTRLLVL.

The CDR3 here is CASSMLGTEVNEQFF. The CDR3 nucleotides are TGTGCCAGTAGTATGCTAGGGACAGAGGTTAATGAGCAGTTCTTC. The chain combines TRBV19 with TRBJ2-1; 7 nucleotides agree with TRBD1. Unmatched junction bases numbered 9, after V lost 3 bases and J lost 7 bases. CDR3 length: 15 residues. CDR1 is LNHDA and CDR2 is SQIVND in the germline V gene (reference sequence). The complete variable domain, with remaining parts taken from reference TRBV19 and TRBJ2-1, reads DGGITQSPKYLFRKEGQNVTLSCEQNLNHDAMYWYRQDPGQGLRLIYYSQIVNDFQKGDIAEGYSVSREKKESFPLTVTSAQKNPTAFYLCASSMLGTEVNEQFFGPGTRLTVL.

DNA of the CDR3: TGTGCCAGCAGGAAGCGGGGGTACCAAGAGACCCAGTACTTC. Its protein product is CASRKRGYQETQYF. The chain couples TRBV6-5 to TRBJ2-5, with 8 bases that match TRBD2. There are 14 residues in the CDR3. Germline V lookup: CDR1 MNHEY, CDR2 SVGAGI. V was clipped by 6 bases and J by 0 bases; unmatched bases: 3.

V is TRBV29-1 and J is TRBJ2-5; D is ambiguous. V lost 6 bases and J lost 5, with 7 bases in between. Per the germline V gene, CDR1 is SQVTM and CDR2 is ANQGSEA. The length of the CDR3 is 10 residues. Here the CDR3 reads CSVSFETQYF. CDR3 bases: TGCAGCGTGAGTTTCGAGACCCAGTACTTC.

The V and J genes are TRBV18 and TRBJ1-3, with TRBD1 matching 7 bases. V lost 3 bases, J lost 0 bases, and 5 bases stayed unmatched. From germline, CDR1 is KGHSH and CDR2 LQKENI. CDR3 length: 16 amino acids. The CDR3 here is CASSPEGANSGNTIYF. The CDR3 nucleotides are TGTGCCAGCTCACCGGAGGGGGCGAACTCTGGAAACACCATATATTTT. The whole variable domain, remainder taken from reference TRBV18 and TRBJ1-3, is NAGVMQNPRHLVRRRGQEARLRCSPMKGHSHVYWYRQLPEEGLKFMVYLQKENIIDESGMPKERFSAEFPKEGPSILRIQQVVRGDSAAYFCASSPEGANSGNTIYFGEGSWLTVV.

For this clone: This specimen includes other DNA sequences encoding the same CDR3. The chain carries TRBV4-3 and TRBJ1-3, with TRBD1 matching over 9 bases. The CDR3 has 14 residues. V lost 3 bases to trimming and J lost 4 bases; unmatched junction nucleotides: 1. Germline CDR1 is LGHNA and CDR2 is YSLEER. The CDR3 spells CASSQDRGGNTIYF. The CDR3 bases are TGCGCCAGCAGCCAGGACAGGGGAGGAAACACCATATATTTT.

V and J are TRBV10-3 and TRBJ2-4; 7 bases line up with TRBD2. The CDR3 consists of 17 residues. J gave up 2 bases and V 6 bases, and 13 bases lay outside the gene matches. The V gene's germline CDR1 is ENHRY and CDR2 SYGVKD. Here the CDR3 reads CAISPSSGDGTKNIQYF. For the CDR3, the DNA is TGTGCCATCAGCCCCTCTAGCGGAGACGGGACCAAAAACATTCAGTACTTC.

The chain links TRBV4-3 to TRBJ1-1; D is possibly TRBD1 (6 bases). Germline V gene data show CDR1 as LGHNA and CDR2 as YSLEER. V lost 0 bases and J 6 bases, leaving 11 bases between the germline ends. This CDR3 region has 14 residues. The chain's CDR3 is CASSQDEGGPEAFF. In DNA, the CDR3 is TGCGCCAGCAGCCAAGACGAAGGGGGTCCTGAAGCTTTCTTT.

The chain has TRBV11-2 and TRBJ2-3; 8 positions match TRBD1. The CDR3 is 14 residues long. V lost 4 bases to trimming and J lost 0 bases; unmatched junction nucleotides: 0. CDR1 SGHAT and CDR2 FQNNGV come from the germline V gene. CDR3 DNA: TGTGCCAGCAGCTGGGACAGGAGCACAGATACGCAGTATTTT. This gives the protein CASSWDRSTDTQYF. Full variable domain (rest looked up from reference TRBV11-2 and TRBJ2-3): EAGVAQSPRYKIIEKRQSVAFWCNPISGHATLYWYQQILGQGPKLLIQFQNNGVVDDSQLPKDRFSAERLKGVDSTLKIQPAKLEDSAVYLCASSWDRSTDTQYFGPGTRLTVL.